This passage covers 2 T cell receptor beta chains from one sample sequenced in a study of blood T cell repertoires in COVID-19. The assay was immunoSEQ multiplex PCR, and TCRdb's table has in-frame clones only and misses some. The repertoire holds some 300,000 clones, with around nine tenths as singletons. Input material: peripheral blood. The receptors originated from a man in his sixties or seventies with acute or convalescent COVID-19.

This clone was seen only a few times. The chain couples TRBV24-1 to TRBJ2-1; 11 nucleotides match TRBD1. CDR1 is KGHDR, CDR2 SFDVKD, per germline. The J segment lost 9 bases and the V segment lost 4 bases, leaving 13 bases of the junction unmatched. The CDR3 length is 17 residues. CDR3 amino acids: CATSDNEWSGTGGEQFF. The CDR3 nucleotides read TGTGCCACCAGTGACAACGAATGGTCCGGGACAGGGGGTGAGCAGTTCTTC.

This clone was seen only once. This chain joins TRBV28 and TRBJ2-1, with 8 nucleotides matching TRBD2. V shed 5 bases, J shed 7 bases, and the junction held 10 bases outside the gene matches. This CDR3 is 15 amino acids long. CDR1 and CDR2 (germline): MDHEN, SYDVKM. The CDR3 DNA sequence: TGTGCCAGCAGTAGTCCCGGGACGGGGGGGAATGAGCAGTTCTTC. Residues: CASSSPGTGGNEQFF.